This T cell receptor (beta chain) is from a study of CXCR3-negative and CXCR3-positive naive CD8 T cells. Overall study context: For each library, about 1.5 +/- 0.3 million TRB reads were obtained, roughly 140 million in total. Study outcomes and limitations: Naive cells that were CXCR3-positive had more hydrophobic TRB CDR3s (compared with CXCR3-negative naive cells).

cDNA libraries for TRB were generated by 5' RACE incorporating UMI labels. TCRdb re-called the 5' RACE reads and shows each CDR3 protein once, DNA omitted. Here the sample table reports 4,000 to 6,000 distinct CDR3 sequences. The germline gives CDR1 SNHLY, CDR2 FYNNEI. There are 18 residues in the CDR3. Definition of naive CD8+ T cells rested on a CD45RO-CCR7+CD27+CD95- profile. This clonotype is deemed medium-sized by its frequency. No antigen is known for it. The source of this sequence is a human donor in good health. Some clones in this sample may be carry-over from other donors' samples. The chain carries TRBV2 and TRBJ2-7; no DNA is available, so the TRBD1 call from TCRdb remains unchecked. Sequencing was carried out using naive CXCR3+ CD8+ T cells from blood. Subset indicated: CD45RO-CCR7+CD27+CD95- naive CD8+ T cells expressing CXCR3 (TNR3+). This CDR3 reads CASMLTSGTGALGHEQYF.